This T cell receptor beta chain was sequenced for a study of glioma-infiltrating T cells after dendritic cell vaccination. Study in general: Patients had newly diagnosed or recurrent glioblastoma and received dendritic cell vaccines. Treatment, given 2003 to 2012, was autologous tumor lysate-pulsed dendritic cell vaccination.

From germline, CDR1 is MGHRA and CDR2 YSYEKL. The V and J ends lost 0 bases and 5 bases respectively, with 11 bases between them. The CDR3 consists of 14 residues. The sample's time point: after dendritic cell vaccination, including at tumor progression/relapse. Primers: 60 V beta forward and 13 J beta reverse. The table came from immunoSEQ multiplex PCR; TCRdb's copy has only in-frame clones and leaves some out. The sample holds tens of thousands of clones; around 84% are singletons and the top ten take over 6.5%. The receptor's source is a human donor with glioblastoma. The sequences come from blood, collected after dendritic cell vaccination. This chain links TRBV4-1 with TRBJ2-7; perhaps TRBD2 as D (6 bases). In nucleotides, the CDR3 is TGCGCCAGCAGCCAAGACTTAGGGAGGAACGAGCAGTACTTC. Translated, it gives CASSQDLGRNEQYF.